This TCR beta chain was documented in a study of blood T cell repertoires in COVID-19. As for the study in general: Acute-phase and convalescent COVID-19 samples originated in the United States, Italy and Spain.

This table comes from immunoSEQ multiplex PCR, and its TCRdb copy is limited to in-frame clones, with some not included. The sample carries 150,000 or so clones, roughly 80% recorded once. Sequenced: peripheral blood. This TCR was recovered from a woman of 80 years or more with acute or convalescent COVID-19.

The CDR3 coding sequence is TGCGCCAGCAGCCACCTATTTTCCGGGACAGGGCACAATGAGCAGTTCTTC. It is translated as CASSHLFSGTGHNEQFF. The chain recombines TRBV4-1 with TRBJ2-1, with 9 positions matching TRBD1. The V segment lost 3 bases and the J segment 5 bases; nucleotides outside the gene matches: 11. CDR1 MGHRA and CDR2 YSYEKL come from the germline V gene. The CDR3 is 17 residues long.